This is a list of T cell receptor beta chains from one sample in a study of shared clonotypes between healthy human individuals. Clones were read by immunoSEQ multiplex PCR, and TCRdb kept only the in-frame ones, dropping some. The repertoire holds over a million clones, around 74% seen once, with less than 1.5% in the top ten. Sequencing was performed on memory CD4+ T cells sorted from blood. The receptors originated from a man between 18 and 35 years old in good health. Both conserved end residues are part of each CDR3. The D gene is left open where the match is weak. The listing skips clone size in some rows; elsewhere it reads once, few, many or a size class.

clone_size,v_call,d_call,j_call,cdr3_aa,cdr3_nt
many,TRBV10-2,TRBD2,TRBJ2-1,CASSAKREGFNEQFF,TGCGCCAGCAGTGCGAAGCGGGAGGGCTTCAATGAGCAGTTCTTC
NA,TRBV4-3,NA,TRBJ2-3,CASSQDWGTRTDTQYF,TGCGCCAGCAGCCAAGATTGGGGGACACGTACGGATACGCAGTATTTT
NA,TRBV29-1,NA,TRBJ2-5,CSVDEGPPQETQYF,TGCAGCGTTGACGAGGGACCTCCTCAAGAGACCCAGTACTTC
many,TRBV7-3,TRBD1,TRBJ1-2,CASSPTGTGVGYTF,TGTGCCAGCAGTCCCACCGGGACAGGGGTTGGCTACACCTTC
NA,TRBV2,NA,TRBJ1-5,CASSRDSQATQPQHF,TGTGCCAGCAGCCGGGACTCTCAAGCAACTCAGCCCCAGCATTTT
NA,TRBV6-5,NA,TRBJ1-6,CASSPDRGRPLHF,TGTGCCAGCAGCCCCGACAGAGGGAGGCCCCTCCACTTT
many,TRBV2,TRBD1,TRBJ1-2,CASSGQGRGYTF,TGTGCCAGCAGCGGACAGGGGAGAGGCTACACCTTC
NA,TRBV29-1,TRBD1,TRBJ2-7,CSVGWGQGSREQYF,TGCAGCGTTGGATGGGGACAGGGGTCGAGAGAGCAGTACTTC
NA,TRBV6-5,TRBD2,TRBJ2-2,CASNRAGDTGELFF,TGTGCCAGCAATCGAGCGGGAGACACCGGGGAGCTGTTTTTT
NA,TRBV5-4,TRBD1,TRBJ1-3,CASSPGTGGSSGNTIYF,TGTGCCAGCAGCCCCGGGACAGGGGGCTCCTCTGGAAACACCATATATTTT
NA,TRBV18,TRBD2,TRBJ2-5,CASSPPSSGGETQYF,TGTGCCAGCTCACCACCATCCAGCGGGGGAGAGACCCAGTACTTC
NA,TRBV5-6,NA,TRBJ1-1,CASSLGGGRYTEAFF,TGTGCCAGCAGCTTGGGCGGGGGTCGGTACACTGAAGCTTTCTTT
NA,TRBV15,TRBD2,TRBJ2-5,CATSTLAGSLQETQYF,TGTGCCACCAGCACTCTAGCGGGATCACTCCAAGAGACCCAGTACTTC
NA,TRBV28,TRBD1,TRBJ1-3,CASKAGGSGNTIYF,TGTGCCAGCAAGGCAGGGGGCTCTGGAAACACCATATATTTT